The text below deals with one T cell receptor beta chain. What it binds is not known. It may be a read error: a sequence one base away is much more abundant. RNA transcripts were the template for amplifying TCR beta CDR3 regions. First-round RT-PCR targeting the TCR CDR3 was performed with the HTBI primer set. TCRdb called the multiplex PCR reads again in MiXCR, with one record for every CDR3 protein. The sample includes 550,000 to 850,000 distinct CDR3 sequences, 18% seen only once; the top ten take roughly 17%. The CDR3 runs 14 residues. Trimming at V came to 5 bases and at J to 9 bases, leaving 5 bases not matched to a gene. Per the germline V gene, CDR1 is MNHEY and CDR2 is SMNVEV (reference sequence). This sample was taken from a study of T cells in Graves' hyperthyroidism and ophthalmopathy. Study observations and caveats: Ophthalmopathy was predicted by the model a median of approximately 6 months ahead of onset.

In patients aged 18 to 65, hyperthyroidism was newly diagnosed, with duration under 2 months. The sequencing input was blood. This clonotype was obtained from a woman aged 45-59 years with Graves' hyperthyroidism that later progressed to Graves' ophthalmopathy. The gene calls are TRBV27 and TRBJ2-1; 12 positions match TRBD1. The CDR3: CASSQGDRGREQFF. The DNA for the CDR3 is TGTGCCAGCAGTCAAGGGGACAGGGGGCGTGAGCAGTTCTTC.